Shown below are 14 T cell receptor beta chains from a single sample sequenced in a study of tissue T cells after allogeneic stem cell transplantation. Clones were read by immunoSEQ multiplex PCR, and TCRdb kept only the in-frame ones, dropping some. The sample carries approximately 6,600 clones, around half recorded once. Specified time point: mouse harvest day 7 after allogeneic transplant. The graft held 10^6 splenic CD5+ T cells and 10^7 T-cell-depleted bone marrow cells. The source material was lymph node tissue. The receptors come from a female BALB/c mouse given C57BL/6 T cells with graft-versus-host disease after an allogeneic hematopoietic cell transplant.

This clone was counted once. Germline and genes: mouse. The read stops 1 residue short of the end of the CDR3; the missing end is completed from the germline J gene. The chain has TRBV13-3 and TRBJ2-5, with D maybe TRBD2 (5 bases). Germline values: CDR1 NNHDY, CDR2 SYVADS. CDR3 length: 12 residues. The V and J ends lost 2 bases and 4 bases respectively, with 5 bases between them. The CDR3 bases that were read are TGTGCCAGCAGTGACTGGGAAGACACCCAGTAC. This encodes CASSDWEDTQY. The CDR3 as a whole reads CASSDWEDTQYF.

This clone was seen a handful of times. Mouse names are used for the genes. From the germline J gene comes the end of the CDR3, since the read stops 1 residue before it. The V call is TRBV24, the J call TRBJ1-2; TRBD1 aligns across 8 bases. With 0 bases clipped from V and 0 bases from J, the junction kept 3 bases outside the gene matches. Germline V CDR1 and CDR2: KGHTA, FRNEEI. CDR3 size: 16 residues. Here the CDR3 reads CASSLYRGQANSDYTF. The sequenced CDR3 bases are TGTGCCAGCAGTCTGTATAGGGGACAGGCAAACTCCGACTACACC.

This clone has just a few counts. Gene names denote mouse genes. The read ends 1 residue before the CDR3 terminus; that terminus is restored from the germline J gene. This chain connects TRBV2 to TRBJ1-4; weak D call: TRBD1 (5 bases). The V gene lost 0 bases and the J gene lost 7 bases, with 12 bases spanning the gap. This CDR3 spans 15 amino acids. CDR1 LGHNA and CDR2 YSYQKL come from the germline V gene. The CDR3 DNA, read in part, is TGTGCCAGCAGCCAAGACGGCAGGGAGGGCGAAAGATTATTT. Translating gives CASSQDGREGERLF. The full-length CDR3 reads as CASSQDGREGERLFF.

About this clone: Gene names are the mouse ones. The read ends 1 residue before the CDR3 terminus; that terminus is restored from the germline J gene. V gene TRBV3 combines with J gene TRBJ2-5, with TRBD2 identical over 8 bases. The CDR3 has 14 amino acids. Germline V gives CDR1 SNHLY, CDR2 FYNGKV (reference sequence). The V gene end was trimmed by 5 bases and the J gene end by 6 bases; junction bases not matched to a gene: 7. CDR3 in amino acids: CASSRGGARDTQYF. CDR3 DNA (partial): TGTGCCAGCAGCCGGGGGGGCGCGCGGGACACCCAGTAC.

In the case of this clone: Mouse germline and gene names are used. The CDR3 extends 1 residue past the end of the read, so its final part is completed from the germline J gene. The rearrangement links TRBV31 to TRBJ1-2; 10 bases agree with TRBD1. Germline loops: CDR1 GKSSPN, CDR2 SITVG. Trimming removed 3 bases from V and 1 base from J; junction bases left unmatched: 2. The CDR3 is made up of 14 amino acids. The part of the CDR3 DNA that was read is TGTGCCTGGAGGCGGGACAGGGGAAACTCCGACTACACC. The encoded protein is CAWRRDRGNSDYT. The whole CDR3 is CAWRRDRGNSDYTF.

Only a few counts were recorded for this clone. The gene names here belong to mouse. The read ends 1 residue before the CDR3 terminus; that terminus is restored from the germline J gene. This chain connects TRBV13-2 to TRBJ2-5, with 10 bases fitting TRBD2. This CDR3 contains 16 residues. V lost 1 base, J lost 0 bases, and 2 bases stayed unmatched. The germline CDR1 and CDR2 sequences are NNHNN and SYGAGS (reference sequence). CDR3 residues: CASGDLGGLNQDTQYF. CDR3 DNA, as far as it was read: TGTGCCAGCGGTGATCTGGGGGGGCTTAACCAAGACACCCAGTAC.

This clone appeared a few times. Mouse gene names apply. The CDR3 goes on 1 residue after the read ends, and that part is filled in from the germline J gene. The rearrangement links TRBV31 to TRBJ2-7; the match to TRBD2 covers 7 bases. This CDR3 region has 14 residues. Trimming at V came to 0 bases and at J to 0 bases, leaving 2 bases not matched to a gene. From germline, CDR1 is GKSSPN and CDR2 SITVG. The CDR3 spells CAWSLGGSSYEQYF. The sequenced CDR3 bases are TGTGCCTGGAGTCTGGGGGGGAGCTCCTATGAACAGTAC. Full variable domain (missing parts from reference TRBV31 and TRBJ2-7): AQTIHQWPVAEIKAVGSPLSLGCTIKGKSSPNLYWYWQATGGTLQQLFYSITVGQVESVVQLNLSASRPKDDQFILSTEKLLLSHSGFYLCAWSLGGSSYEQYFGPGTRLTVL.

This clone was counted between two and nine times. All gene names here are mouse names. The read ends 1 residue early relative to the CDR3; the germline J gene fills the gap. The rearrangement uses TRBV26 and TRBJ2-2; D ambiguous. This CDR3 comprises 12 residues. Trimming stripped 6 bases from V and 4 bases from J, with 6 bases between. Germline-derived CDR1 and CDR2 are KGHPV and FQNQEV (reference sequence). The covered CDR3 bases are TGTGCCAGCAGCCGGTCCACCGGGCAGCTCTAC. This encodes CASSRSTGQLY. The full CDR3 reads CASSRSTGQLYF.

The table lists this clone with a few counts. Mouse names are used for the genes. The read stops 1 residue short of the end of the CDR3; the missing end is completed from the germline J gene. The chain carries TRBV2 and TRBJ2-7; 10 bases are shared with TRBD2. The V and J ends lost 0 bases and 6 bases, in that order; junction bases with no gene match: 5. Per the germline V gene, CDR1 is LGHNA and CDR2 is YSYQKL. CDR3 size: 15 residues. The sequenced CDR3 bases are TGTGCCAGCAGCCAAGATCTCTGGGGGGGCGGTGAACAGTAC. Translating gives CASSQDLWGGGEQY. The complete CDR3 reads CASSQDLWGGGEQYF.

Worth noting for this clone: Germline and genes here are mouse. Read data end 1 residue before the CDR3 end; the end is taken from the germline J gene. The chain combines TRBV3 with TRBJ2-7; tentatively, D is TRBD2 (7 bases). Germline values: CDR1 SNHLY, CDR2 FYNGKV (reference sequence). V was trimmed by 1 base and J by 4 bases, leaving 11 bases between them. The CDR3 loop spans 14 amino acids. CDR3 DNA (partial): TGTGCCAGCAGCTTAGAAGGGGGGGGGTATGAACAGTAC. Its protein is CASSLEGGGYEQY. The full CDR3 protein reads CASSLEGGGYEQYF.

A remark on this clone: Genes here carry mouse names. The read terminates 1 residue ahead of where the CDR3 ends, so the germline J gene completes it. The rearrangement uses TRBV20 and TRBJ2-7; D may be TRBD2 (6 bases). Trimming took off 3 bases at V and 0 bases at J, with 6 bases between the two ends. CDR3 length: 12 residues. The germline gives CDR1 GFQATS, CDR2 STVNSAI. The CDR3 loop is CGARLGSYEQYF. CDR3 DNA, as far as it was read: TGTGGTGCTAGACTGGGCTCCTATGAACAGTAC.

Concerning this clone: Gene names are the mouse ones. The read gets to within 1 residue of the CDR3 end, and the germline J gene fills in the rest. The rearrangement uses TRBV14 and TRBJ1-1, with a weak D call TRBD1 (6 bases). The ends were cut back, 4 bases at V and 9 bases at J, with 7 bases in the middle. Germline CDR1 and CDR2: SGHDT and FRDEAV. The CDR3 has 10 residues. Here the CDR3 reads CASSRDKVFF. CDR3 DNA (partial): TGTGCCAGCAGTCGGGACAAAGTCTTC.

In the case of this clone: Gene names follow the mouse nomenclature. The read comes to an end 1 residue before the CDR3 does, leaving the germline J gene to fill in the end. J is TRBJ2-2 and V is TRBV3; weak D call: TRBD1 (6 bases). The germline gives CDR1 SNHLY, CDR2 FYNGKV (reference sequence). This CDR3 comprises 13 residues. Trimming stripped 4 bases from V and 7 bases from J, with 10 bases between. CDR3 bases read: TGTGCCAGCAGCTCCAGGGGTGGCGGGCAGCTCTAC. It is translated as CASSSRGGGQLY. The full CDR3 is CASSSRGGGQLYF.

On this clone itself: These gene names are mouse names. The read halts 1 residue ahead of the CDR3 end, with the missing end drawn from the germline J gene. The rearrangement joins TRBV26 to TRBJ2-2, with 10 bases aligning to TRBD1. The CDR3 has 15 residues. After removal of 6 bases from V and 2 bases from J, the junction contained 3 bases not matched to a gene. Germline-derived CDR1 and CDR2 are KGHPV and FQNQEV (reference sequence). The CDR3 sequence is CASRMGQGNTGQLYF. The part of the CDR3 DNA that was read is TGTGCCAGCAGGATGGGACAGGGGAACACCGGGCAGCTCTAC. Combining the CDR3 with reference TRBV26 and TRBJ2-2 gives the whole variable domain NSKVIQTPRYLVKGQGQKAKMRCIPEKGHPVVFWYQQNKNNEFKFLINFQNQEVLQQIDMTEKRFSAECPSNSPCSLEIQSSEAGDSALYLCASRMGQGNTGQLYFGEGSKLTVL.